The 13 T cell receptor beta chains below come from one sample, sequenced in a study of cytomegalovirus exposure and HLA in healthy donors. Primers for the PCR totalled 60 Vbeta and 13 Jbeta. Libraries were prepared by immunoSEQ multiplex PCR; TCRdb keeps only in-frame clonotypes and omits some of them. Of about 190,000 clones listed, roughly 79% are singletons. Sequenced material: PBMCs. The receptors were gathered from a woman aged 18-29 years in good health and CMV-seronegative.

V is TRBV29-1 and J is TRBJ1-1; D gene unclear. V was clipped by 5 bases and J by 1 base, with 14 bases between them. Germline CDR1 reads SQVTM; CDR2 reads ANQGSEA. This CDR3 spans 14 amino acids. The CDR3 DNA sequence: TGCAGCGTTACGCAGCAGACAAAGAACACTGAAGCTTTCTTT. Translating gives CSVTQQTKNTEAFF.

This clone occurred a few times. The CDR3 DNA reads TGTGCCAGTAGTATATACAGGGGGCATGAGCAGTTCTTC. Translation: CASSIYRGHEQFF. V and J are TRBV19 and TRBJ2-1, with 9 positions matching TRBD1. The junction had 1 base not matched to a gene; V was cut back by 2 bases and J by 8 bases. This CDR3 has 13 amino acids. Looked up from germline, CDR1 is LNHDA and CDR2 is SQIVND (reference sequence). The variable domain in full, completed from reference TRBV19 and TRBJ2-1, reads DGGITQSPKYLFRKEGQNVTLSCEQNLNHDAMYWYRQDPGQGLRLIYYSQIVNDFQKGDIAEGYSVSREKKESFPLTVTSAQKNPTAFYLCASSIYRGHEQFFGPGTRLTVL.

The CDR3, as DNA: TGTGCCAGCAGTTCTTTGGGGCGCGCTACCCACACAGATACGCAGTATTTT. This translates into CASSSLGRATHTDTQYF. The rearrangement links TRBV27 to TRBJ2-3, with D tentatively TRBD1 (5 bases). Per the germline V gene, CDR1 is MNHEY and CDR2 is SMNVEV (reference sequence). CDR3 length: 17 amino acids. Trimming took off 4 bases at V and 2 bases at J, with 19 bases between the two ends.

The V gene is TRBV7-8, the J gene TRBJ1-5; maybe TRBD1 (6 bases). Between the trimmed V and J ends, which lost 5 bases and 0 bases, there was a span of 14 bases. In germline, CDR1 is SGHVS, CDR2 FQNEAQ. The CDR3 is 16 residues long. The CDR3 region has the DNA TGTGCCAGCAGCCCGCGCAGGGGTTTTAGCAATCAGCCCCAGCATTTT. The encoded protein is CASSPRRGFSNQPQHF.

The chain links TRBV2 to TRBJ2-6, with D maybe TRBD1 (5 bases). CDR1 and CDR2 from the germline V gene are SNHLY and FYNNEI. Trimming cost V 7 bases and J 4 bases, with 5 bases left between them. CDR3 length: 12 amino acids. The CDR3 bases are TGTGCCAGCAAGGGGGGGGCCAACGTCCTGACTTTC. The encoded protein is CASKGGANVLTF.

This clone was picked up one time. V gene TRBV7-9 combines with J gene TRBJ1-6, with TRBD1 as a possible D gene (5 bases). This CDR3 is built from 13 residues. Germline V gene sequence: CDR1 SEHNR, CDR2 FQNEAQ (reference sequence). The ends were cut back, 3 bases at V and 10 bases at J, with 10 bases in the middle. CDR3 protein: CASSFQGRSPLHF. The CDR3 DNA reads TGTGCCAGCAGCTTCCAGGGAAGGTCACCCCTCCACTTT. Based on the CDR3 plus reference TRBV7-9 and TRBJ1-6, the full variable domain is DTGVSQNPRHKITKRGQNVTFRCDPISEHNRLYWYRQTLGQGPEFLTYFQNEAQLEKSRLLSDRFSAERPKGSFSTLEIQRTEQGDSAMYLCASSFQGRSPLHFGNGTRLTVT.

The CDR3 DNA follows: TGTGCCAGTAGTACCGGCGGACAAATAGGATTAATAACGGGTCTAGCGGCCAAAAACATTCAGTACTTC. This translates into CASSTGGQIGLITGLAAKNIQYF. The V call is TRBV19, the J call TRBJ2-4, with a tentative D call TRBD2 (6 bases). The CDR3 contains 23 residues. Trimming left V 4 bases short and J 1 base short, with 35 bases between. Looked up from germline, CDR1 is LNHDA and CDR2 is SQIVND (reference sequence).

The chain employs TRBV7-9 and TRBJ1-6; 8 positions agree with TRBD1. The V gene's germline CDR1 is SEHNR and CDR2 FQNEAQ (reference sequence). The ends lost 5 bases at V and 0 bases at J; junction bases unmatched: 6. The CDR3 extends over 17 amino acids. CDR3 bases: TGTGCCAGCAGCGCCTGGACAGGGAGCTCCTATAATTCACCCCTCCACTTT. Its protein product is CASSAWTGSSYNSPLHF.

As for this clone: At the DNA level, this CDR3 is encoded by other sequences in the same sample as well. This chain joins TRBV4-1 and TRBJ1-1; 8 nucleotides line up with TRBD1. Germline CDR1 is MGHRA and CDR2 is YSYEKL. Trimming at V came to 0 bases and at J to 5 bases, leaving 8 bases not matched to a gene. The CDR3 loop spans 16 amino acids. CDR3 amino acids: CASSQDPQGASTEAFF. In DNA, the CDR3 is TGCGCCAGCAGCCAAGACCCTCAGGGGGCATCTACTGAAGCTTTCTTT.

J is TRBJ2-5 and V is TRBV27; no reliable D call. CDR1 MNHEY and CDR2 SMNVEV come from the germline V gene (reference sequence). V was clipped by 0 bases and J by 5 bases, with 10 bases between them. The length of the CDR3 is 14 residues. The CDR3 loop reads CASSLSPWSETQYF. CDR3 sequence (DNA): TGTGCCAGCAGTTTATCCCCGTGGAGTGAGACCCAGTACTTC.

The chain has TRBV28 and TRBJ1-1; D is unresolved. Between the trimmed V and J ends, which lost 5 bases and 0 bases, there was a span of 7 bases. Germline V lookup: CDR1 MDHEN, CDR2 SYDVKM. The CDR3 runs 13 residues. CDR3 in amino acids: CASSPPVNTEAFF. As DNA, the CDR3 is TGTGCCAGCAGTCCCCCCGTGAACACTGAAGCTTTCTTT. Combining the CDR3 with reference TRBV28 and TRBJ1-1 gives the whole variable domain DVKVTQSSRYLVKRTGEKVFLECVQDMDHENMFWYRQDPGLGLRLIYFSYDVKMKEKGDIPEGYSVSREKKERFSLILESASTNQTSMYLCASSPPVNTEAFFGQGTRLTVV.

The V and J genes are TRBV10-2 and TRBJ2-2; 16 nucleotides line up with TRBD2. CDR1 and CDR2 from the germline V gene are WSHSY and SAAADI. Losses at the gene ends were 8 bases for V and 4 bases for J; bases not matched to a gene: 10. The CDR3 runs 18 residues. The DNA for the CDR3 is TGCGCCAGCCAGGGACTAGCGGGAGGGCCCATAGGCACCGGGGAGCTGTTTTTT. Amino acid sequence: CASQGLAGGPIGTGELFF.

This chain uses TRBV6-1 with TRBJ2-2; D remains unclear. The CDR3 consists of 13 residues. The germline gives CDR1 MNHNS, CDR2 SASEGT. V was shortened by 10 bases and J by 4 bases, with 13 bases between the two germline ends. The CDR3 protein is CATLTLVTGELFF. In DNA, the CDR3 is TGTGCCACCCTTACTCTCGTCACCGGGGAGCTGTTTTTT.